This T cell receptor beta chain is from a study of blood T cell repertoires in COVID-19. Looking at the study overall: The United States, Italy and Spain provided the acute and convalescent COVID-19 samples. Sources were T cells, B-cell-depleted T cells, or PBMCs; the material itself was cDNA or gDNA.

Looked up from germline, CDR1 is SEHNR and CDR2 is FQNEAQ (reference sequence). V was clipped by 5 bases and J by 8 bases, with 18 bases between them. The CDR3 covers 14 residues. This clone was detected once. Per the study methods: Amplification of reference gene primers provided the estimated nucleated cell counts. Using immunoSEQ multiplex PCR, the repertoire was profiled, and TCRdb retains in-frame clones only, with some absent. D and trimming were read from the DNA, whereas the V and J calls and clone size are those reported in that table. The table shows tens of thousands of clones, with about 90% occurring only once.

This chain connects TRBV7-9 to TRBJ1-2, with TRBD1 as a possible D gene (6 bases). The material sequenced was peripheral blood. The TCR comes from a human donor in a cohort sampled during active COVID-19. CDR3 DNA: TGTGCCAGCAGCCGGGGGGCTCAGAGTAGGGGCTACACCTTC. Protein: CASSRGAQSRGYTF.